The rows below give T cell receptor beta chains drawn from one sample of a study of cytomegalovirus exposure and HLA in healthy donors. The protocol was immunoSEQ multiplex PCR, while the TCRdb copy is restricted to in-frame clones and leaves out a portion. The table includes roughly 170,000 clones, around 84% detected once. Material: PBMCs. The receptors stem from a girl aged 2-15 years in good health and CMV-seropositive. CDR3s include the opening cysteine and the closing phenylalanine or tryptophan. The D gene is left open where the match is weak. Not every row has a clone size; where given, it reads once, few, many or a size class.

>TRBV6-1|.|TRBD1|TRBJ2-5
CASSPGTAVGTQYF
TGTGCCAGCAGTCCCGGGACAGCAGTAGGGACCCAGTACTTC
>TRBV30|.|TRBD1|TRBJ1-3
CAWSVGTGPRRSTIYF
TGTGCCTGGAGTGTAGGGACAGGGCCCCGGAGGAGCACCATATATTTT
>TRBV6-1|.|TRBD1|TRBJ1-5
CASSEARWDRVILQPQHF
TGTGCCAGCAGTGAAGCGAGATGGGACAGGGTAATACTTCAGCCCCAGCATTTT
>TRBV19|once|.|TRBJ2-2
CASIRNTGELFF
TGTGCCAGTATCAGGAACACCGGGGAGCTGTTTTTT
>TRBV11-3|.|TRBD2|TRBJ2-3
CASSSPLAGGPTDTQYF
TGTGCCAGCAGCTCGCCTCTAGCGGGAGGGCCCACAGATACGCAGTATTTT
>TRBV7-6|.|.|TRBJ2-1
CASSPTRYNEQFF
TGTGCCAGCAGTCCTACTAGGTACAATGAGCAGTTCTTC
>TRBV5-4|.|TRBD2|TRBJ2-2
CASSLAGALNTGELFF
TGTGCCAGCAGCTTAGCGGGGGCTCTTAACACCGGGGAGCTGTTTTTT
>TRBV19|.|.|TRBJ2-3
CASSNLAEAAQYF
TGTGCCAGTAGTAATCTCGCGGAGGCTGCGCAGTATTTT
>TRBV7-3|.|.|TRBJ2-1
CASTSGGNEQFF
TGTGCCAGCACCTCAGGGGGGAATGAGCAGTTCTTC
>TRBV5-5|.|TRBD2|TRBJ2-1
CASSLATASGGVDEQFF
TGTGCCAGCAGCTTGGCCACCGCTAGCGGGGGGGTAGATGAGCAGTTCTTC
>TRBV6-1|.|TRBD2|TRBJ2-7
CASSEGMSSGYYEQYF
TGTGCCAGCAGTGAAGGTATGTCTAGCGGATACTACGAGCAGTACTTC
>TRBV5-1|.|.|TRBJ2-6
CASRGHVSGANVLTF
TGCGCCAGCAGGGGACACGTCTCTGGGGCCAACGTCCTGACTTTC
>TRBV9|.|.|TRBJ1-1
CASSTRDSNTEAFF
TGTGCCAGCAGCACCCGTGACAGTAACACTGAAGCTTTCTTT
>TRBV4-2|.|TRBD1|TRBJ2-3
CASGQGQVSRTDTQYF
TGTGCCAGCGGCCAAGGACAGGTATCTCGCACAGATACGCAGTATTTT
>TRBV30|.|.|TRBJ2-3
CAWLTGTDTQYF
TGTGCCTGGTTAACAGGCACAGATACGCAGTATTTT
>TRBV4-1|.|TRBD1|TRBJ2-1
CASSQLTGPYNEQFF
TGCGCCAGCAGCCAGCTGACAGGGCCCTACAATGAGCAGTTCTTC
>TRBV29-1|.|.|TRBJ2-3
CSVGLSRDTQYF
TGCAGCGTTGGTTTGAGCCGAGATACGCAGTATTTT
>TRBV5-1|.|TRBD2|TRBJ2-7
CASSGILAEPGFEQYF
TGCGCCAGCAGCGGGATACTAGCGGAGCCGGGGTTCGAGCAGTACTTC
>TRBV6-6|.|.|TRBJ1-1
CASSYFQGCEAFF
TGTGCCAGCAGTTACTTTCAGGGTTGTGAAGCTTTCTTT
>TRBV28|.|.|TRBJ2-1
CASSFPPLVFF
TGTGCCAGCAGTTTTCCCCCATTAGTGTTCTTC
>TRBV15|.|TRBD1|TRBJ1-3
CATSSFDRGSGNTIYF
TGTGCCACCAGCAGTTTCGACAGGGGCTCTGGAAACACCATATATTTT
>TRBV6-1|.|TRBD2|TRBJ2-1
CASSVTSGGNEQFF
TGTGCCAGCAGTGTAACTAGCGGGGGCAATGAGCAGTTCTTC
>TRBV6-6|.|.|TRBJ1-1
CASFLDTEAFF
TGTGCCAGCTTCCTCGACACTGAAGCTTTCTTT
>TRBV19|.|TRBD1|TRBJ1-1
CASSIRPGQEKAFF
TGTGCCAGTAGTATCCGACCGGGACAGGAAAAAGCTTTCTTT
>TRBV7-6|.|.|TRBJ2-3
CASSDPTREREGTQYF
TGTGCCAGCAGCGACCCAACAAGGGAACGGGAAGGTACGCAGTATTTT
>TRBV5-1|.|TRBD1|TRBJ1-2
CASSSWRWDRVRWHYGYTF
TGCGCCAGCAGCTCGTGGAGGTGGGACAGGGTCAGGTGGCACTATGGCTACACCTTC
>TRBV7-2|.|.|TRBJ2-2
CASSPPPGELFF
TGTGCCAGCAGCCCCCCTCCCGGGGAGCTGTTTTTT
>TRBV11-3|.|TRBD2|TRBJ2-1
CASSLAGGPYNEQFF
TGTGCCAGCAGCCTAGCGGGGGGACCCTACAATGAGCAGTTCTTC
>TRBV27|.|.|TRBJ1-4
CASSKTRGSEKLFF
TGTGCCAGCAGCAAGACAAGGGGCAGTGAAAAACTGTTTTTT
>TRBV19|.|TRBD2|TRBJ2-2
CASSVRLAGAIGELFF
TGTGCCAGTAGTGTCAGACTAGCGGGGGCGATCGGGGAGCTGTTTTTT
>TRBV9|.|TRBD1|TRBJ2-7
CATIPGQGDEQYF
TGTGCCACGATACCGGGACAGGGGGACGAGCAGTACTTC
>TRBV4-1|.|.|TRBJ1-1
CASSQEGHQNTEAFF
TGCGCCAGCAGCCAAGAAGGACACCAGAACACTGAAGCTTTCTTT
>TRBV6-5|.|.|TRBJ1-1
CASSPNSGDAAEAFF
TGTGCCAGCAGCCCCAATTCGGGGGACGCGGCTGAAGCTTTCTTT
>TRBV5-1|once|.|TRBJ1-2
CASRKNLGGLYGYTF
TGCGCCAGCAGGAAGAATCTGGGGGGATTATATGGCTACACCTTC
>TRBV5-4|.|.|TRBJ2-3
CASSLSRGTDTQYF
TGTGCCAGCAGCTTGTCCCGCGGCACAGATACGCAGTATTTT
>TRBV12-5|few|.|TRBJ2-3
CASGFWTEDTDTQYF
TGTGCTAGTGGTTTTTGGACAGAAGACACAGATACGCAGTATTTT
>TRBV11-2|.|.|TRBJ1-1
CASSPSDRNTEAFF
TGTGCCAGCAGCCCCTCGGACAGGAACACTGAAGCTTTCTTT
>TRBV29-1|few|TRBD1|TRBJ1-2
CSVEGQGNGYTF
TGCAGCGTTGAAGGACAGGGTAATGGCTACACCTTC
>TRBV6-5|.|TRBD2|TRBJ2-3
CASSYSGGSADTQYF
TGTGCCAGCAGTTACTCCGGCGGGAGCGCAGATACGCAGTATTTT
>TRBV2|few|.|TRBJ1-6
CASSLADGYNSPLHF
TGTGCCAGCAGTCTAGCGGACGGGTATAATTCACCCCTCCACTTT
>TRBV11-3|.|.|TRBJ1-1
CASSLRVNTEAFF
TGTGCCAGCAGCTTAAGAGTGAACACTGAAGCTTTCTTT
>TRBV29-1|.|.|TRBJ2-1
CSVDTGVGNEQFF
TGCAGCGTTGATACGGGAGTGGGTAATGAGCAGTTCTTC
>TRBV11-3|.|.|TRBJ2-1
CASSLTGRGYNEQFF
TGTGCCAGCAGCTTAACCGGGAGAGGGTACAATGAGCAGTTCTTC
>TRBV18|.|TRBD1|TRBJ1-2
CASSPGRQGTNYGYTF
TGTGCCAGCTCACCGGGACGACAGGGGACGAATTATGGCTACACCTTC
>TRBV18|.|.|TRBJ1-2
CASSPNQGIYGYTF
TGTGCCAGCTCACCCAATCAGGGGATCTATGGCTACACCTTC
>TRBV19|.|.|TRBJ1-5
CASSRGTGTNQPQHF
TGTGCCAGTAGCCGGGGAACAGGGACCAATCAGCCCCAGCATTTT
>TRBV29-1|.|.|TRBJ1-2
CSAISSGDGDYGYTF
TGCAGCGCCATCAGTTCAGGGGATGGGGACTATGGCTACACCTTC
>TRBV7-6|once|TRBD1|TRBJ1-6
CASSFDREGNSPLHF
TGTGCCAGCAGCTTTGACAGGGAAGGAAATTCACCCCTCCACTTT
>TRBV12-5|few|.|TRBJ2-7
CASGLQFYEQYF
TGTGCTAGTGGTCTACAGTTCTACGAGCAGTACTTC
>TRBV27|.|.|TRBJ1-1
CASSRWTMNTEAFF
TGTGCCAGCAGTAGATGGACAATGAACACTGAAGCTTTCTTT
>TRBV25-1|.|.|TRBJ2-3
CASSLNPGRVTDTQYF
TGTGCCAGCAGCCTGAACCCCGGCCGGGTGACAGATACGCAGTATTTT
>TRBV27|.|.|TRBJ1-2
CASSWRPQRGYTF
TGTGCCAGCAGTTGGCGGCCCCAGAGGGGCTACACCTTC
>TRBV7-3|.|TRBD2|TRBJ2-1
CASSSHPGTSGTNEQFF
TGTGCCAGCAGCTCCCACCCCGGGACTAGCGGGACCAATGAGCAGTTCTTC
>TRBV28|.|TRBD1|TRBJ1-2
CASRKIRGQGINYGYTF
TGTGCCAGCAGGAAGATTCGAGGACAGGGCATCAACTATGGCTACACCTTC